Following are 20 T cell receptor beta chains from one sample sequenced in a study of T cell changes during pregnancy in multiple sclerosis. TCRdb's copy holds only in-frame clones and misses some; the assay was immunoSEQ multiplex PCR. The sample carries around 80,000 clones, 92% recorded once. The starting material was peripheral blood, obtained before pregnancy. These receptors were taken from a female donor with multiple sclerosis, enrolled in a pregnancy study.

The V call is TRBV13, the J call TRBJ2-3; D remains unclear. This CDR3 has 14 residues. V gave up 0 bases and J gave up 4 bases, with 8 bases separating them. Germline assignment: CDR1 PRHDT and CDR2 FYEKMQ (reference sequence). CDR3 DNA: TGTGCCAGCAGCTTAGGCAACCGCGCAGATACGCAGTATTTT. As protein: CASSLGNRADTQYF.

The count of this clone is one. The V gene is TRBV5-1, the J gene TRBJ2-3; 7 bases agree with TRBD2. The CDR3 runs 14 residues. Germline V gives CDR1 SGHRS, CDR2 YFSETQ. Germline trimming cut 5 bases from V and 2 bases from J; bases unmatched to any gene: 5. CDR3 sequence: CASSSLAVTDTQYF. The DNA of the CDR3 is TGCGCCAGCAGTAGTCTAGCGGTCACAGATACGCAGTATTTT.

This chain joins TRBV19 and TRBJ1-5; 12 bases fit TRBD1. Trimming cost V 0 bases and J 6 bases; bases outside gene matches: 6. The CDR3 totals 17 residues. Germline CDR1 LNHDA, CDR2 SQIVND (reference sequence). The CDR3: CASSIERGTGGSQPQHF. CDR3 nucleotide sequence: TGTGCCAGTAGTATAGAAAGAGGGACAGGGGGCAGTCAGCCCCAGCATTTT. Together with reference TRBV19 and TRBJ1-5, the CDR3 gives the full variable domain: DGGITQSPKYLFRKEGQNVTLSCEQNLNHDAMYWYRQDPGQGLRLIYYSQIVNDFQKGDIAEGYSVSREKKESFPLTVTSAQKNPTAFYLCASSIERGTGGSQPQHFGDGTRLSIL.

The chain carries TRBV19 and TRBJ2-3; D unclear. This CDR3 spans 13 amino acids. The germline V and J ends were trimmed by 5 bases and 6 bases, with 12 bases remaining between them. Germline V CDR1 and CDR2: LNHDA, SQIVND (reference sequence). CDR3 amino acids: CASSLGSADTQYF. CDR3 DNA sequence: TGTGCCAGTAGTCTAGGGTCAGCGGATACGCAGTATTTT.

V and J are TRBV5-1 and TRBJ2-7; TRBD1 matches 12 bases. The CDR3 totals 18 residues. The germline gives CDR1 SGHRS, CDR2 YFSETQ. The junction had 12 bases not matched to a gene; V was cut back by 5 bases and J by 0 bases. CDR3 loop: CASSSRDRGLPTSYEQYF. In DNA form, the CDR3 reads TGCGCCAGCAGTAGCCGGGACAGGGGGCTTCCCACCTCCTACGAGCAGTACTTC.

The DNA of the CDR3 is TGTGCCAGCAGTCCCGGGACTAGCGGGACCACAGATACGCAGTATTTT. Translated: CASSPGTSGTTDTQYF. The chain combines TRBV9 with TRBJ2-3; TRBD2 aligns across 13 bases. The CDR3 is made up of 16 amino acids. V lost 5 bases and J lost 2; bases outside the gene matches: 5. Germline CDR1 and CDR2: SGDLS and YYNGEE.

The chain uses TRBV14 and TRBJ2-7, with 10 bases identical to TRBD2. Germline V CDR1 and CDR2: SGHDN, FVKESK. J lost 6 bases, V lost 5 bases, and 7 bases had no gene match. This CDR3 region has 14 residues. The CDR3 region is CASSKSGRALEQYF. The CDR3 region has the DNA TGTGCCAGCAGCAAAAGCGGGAGGGCCCTCGAGCAGTACTTC. Together with reference TRBV14 and TRBJ2-7, the CDR3 gives the full variable domain: EAGVTQFPSHSVIEKGQTVTLRCDPISGHDNLYWYRRVMGKEIKFLLHFVKESKQDESGMPNNRFLAERTGGTYSTLKVQPAELEDSGVYFCASSKSGRALEQYFGPGTRLTVT.

The V gene is TRBV19, the J gene TRBJ1-2; 7 positions match TRBD1. This CDR3 has 15 amino acids. The germline CDR1 and CDR2 sequences are LNHDA and SQIVND (reference sequence). Trimming at V came to 9 bases and at J to 4 bases, leaving 14 bases not matched to a gene. The CDR3 loop reads CASNENGQELYGYTF. CDR3 DNA: TGTGCCAGCAATGAAAACGGACAGGAGCTCTATGGCTACACCTTC.

This sequence joins TRBV19 and TRBJ2-1; TRBD1 might be the D (6 bases). The CDR3 covers 11 residues. V shed 5 bases and J shed 10 bases, with 9 bases lying between them. Germline V CDR1 and CDR2: LNHDA, SQIVND (reference sequence). In DNA, the CDR3 is TGTGCCAGTAGTGGGGGCCCGGAGCAGTTCTTC. As protein: CASSGGPEQFF.

The chain recombines TRBV28 with TRBJ1-2; D possibly corresponds to TRBD1 (5 bases). From germline, CDR1 is MDHEN and CDR2 SYDVKM. This CDR3 has 13 residues. V was clipped by 2 bases and J by 6 bases, with 10 bases between them. DNA of the CDR3: TGTGCCAGCAGTTTACAGGGTAGGCATGGCTACACCTTC. Translating it yields CASSLQGRHGYTF.

This clone was seen more than once but under ten times. V is TRBV7-9 and J is TRBJ1-1, with D perhaps TRBD1 (6 bases). The V and J ends lost 5 bases and 1 base respectively, with 17 bases between them. Germline CDR1 is SEHNR and CDR2 is FQNEAQ (reference sequence). The length of the CDR3 is 16 residues. CDR3 protein: CASSPQGTPKNTEAFF. For the CDR3, the DNA is TGTGCCAGCAGCCCTCAGGGGACCCCAAAGAACACTGAAGCTTTCTTT.

The genes are TRBV15 and TRBJ2-4, with a possible D match to TRBD1 (5 bases). This CDR3 has 13 residues. Germline assignment: CDR1 LNHNV and CDR2 YYDKDF (reference sequence). Between the trimmed V and J ends, which lost 7 bases and 8 bases, there was a span of 15 bases. CDR3 loop: CATTSGLGDIQYF. The CDR3 nucleotides read TGTGCCACCACTTCAGGGCTTGGGGACATTCAGTACTTC.

The chain employs TRBV28 and TRBJ1-1; possibly TRBD1 for D (5 bases). The germline V and J ends were trimmed by 2 bases and 5 bases, with 18 bases remaining between them. This CDR3 comprises 16 residues. Germline CDR1 is MDHEN and CDR2 is SYDVKM. CDR3 residues: CASSLLTGVRKTEAFF. CDR3 DNA: TGTGCCAGCAGTTTACTTACGGGGGTACGGAAAACTGAAGCTTTCTTT.

V and J are TRBV7-9 and TRBJ2-7, with TRBD2 matching 7 bases. The germline V gene has CDR1 SEHNR and CDR2 FQNEAQ (reference sequence). The CDR3 extends over 15 amino acids. J was trimmed by 0 bases and V by 5 bases; bases with no gene match: 7. The CDR3 protein is CASSPRGSSSYEQYF. DNA of the CDR3: TGTGCCAGCAGCCCTCGCGGGAGCAGCTCCTACGAGCAGTACTTC.

CDR3 coding DNA: TGTGCCACCAGCAGAGATCTCGGGGACTACGAGCAGTACTTC. Its translation: CATSRDLGDYEQYF. This chain uses TRBV15 with TRBJ2-7; TRBD2 is a possible D gene (5 bases). V gave up 0 bases and J gave up 3 bases, with 9 bases separating them. Germline V gene data show CDR1 as LNHNV and CDR2 as YYDKDF (reference sequence). CDR3 length: 14 amino acids.

The rearrangement links TRBV19 to TRBJ1-2; D perhaps matches TRBD1 (5 bases). Germline V gene data show CDR1 as LNHDA and CDR2 as SQIVND (reference sequence). The CDR3 is 13 amino acids. V was pared by 5 bases and J by 5 bases, with 12 bases between. CDR3 region: CASSPTGGYGYTF. CDR3 coding DNA: TGTGCCAGTAGTCCAACAGGCGGTTATGGCTACACCTTC.

The chain carries TRBV18 and TRBJ2-7; 10 bases are shared with TRBD1. V was pared by 3 bases and J by 5 bases, with 1 base of the junction left unmatched. CDR1 is KGHSH and CDR2 is LQKENI in the germline V gene. The CDR3 loop spans 13 amino acids. CDR3 protein: CASSPGQGDEQYF. CDR3 in DNA: TGTGCCAGCTCACCCGGACAGGGGGACGAGCAGTACTTC.

The gene calls are TRBV5-1 and TRBJ2-5, with 9 nucleotides matching TRBD1. Germline V gene lookup returns CDR1 SGHRS and CDR2 YFSETQ. After removal of 4 bases from V and 0 bases from J, the junction contained 16 bases not matched to a gene. This CDR3 has 19 amino acids. CDR3 DNA sequence: TGCGCCAGCAGCCTACCCGTAGCACAGGACAGGGGACACCAAGAGACCCAGTACTTC. Amino acid sequence: CASSLPVAQDRGHQETQYF.

V is TRBV7-6 and J is TRBJ2-7, with 7 positions matching TRBD1. J lost 4 bases, V lost 3 bases, and 6 bases had no gene match. This CDR3 comprises 14 residues. Germline lookup yields CDR1 SGHVS and CDR2 FNYEAQ. In DNA form, the CDR3 reads TGTGCCAGCAGCTTCCGGACAGGCTTATACGAGCAGTACTTC. Protein product: CASSFRTGLYEQYF.

This clone was seen a single time. This chain connects TRBV5-4 to TRBJ2-5; TRBD2 aligns across 8 bases. Looked up from germline, CDR1 is SGHNT and CDR2 is YYREEE (reference sequence). The V segment lost 4 bases and the J segment 4 bases; nucleotides outside the gene matches: 6. The CDR3 totals 14 residues. CDR3 loop: CASSTGAGVETQYF. CDR3 bases: TGTGCCAGCAGCACTGGAGCGGGGGTAGAGACCCAGTACTTC.